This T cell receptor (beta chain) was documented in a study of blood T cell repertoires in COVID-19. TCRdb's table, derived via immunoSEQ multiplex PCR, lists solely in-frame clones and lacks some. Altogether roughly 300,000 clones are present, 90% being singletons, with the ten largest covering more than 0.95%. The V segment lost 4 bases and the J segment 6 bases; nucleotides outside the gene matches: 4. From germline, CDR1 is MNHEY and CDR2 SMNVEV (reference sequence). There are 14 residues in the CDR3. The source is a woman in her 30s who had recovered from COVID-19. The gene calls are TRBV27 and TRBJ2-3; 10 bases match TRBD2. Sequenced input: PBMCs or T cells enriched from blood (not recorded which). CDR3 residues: CASSSPGLADTQYF. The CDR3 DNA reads TGTGCCAGCAGTTCCCCGGGACTAGCGGATACGCAGTATTTT.